The next 18 T cell receptor beta chains were all read from a single sample in a study of shared clonotypes between healthy human individuals. Naive CD8 cells, CD45RO-negative and positively selected for CCR7, excluded terminally differentiated effector memory CD45RA+ cells. The method was immunoSEQ multiplex PCR; TCRdb's version includes in-frame clones alone and lacks a portion of them. The sample comprises hundreds of thousands of clones, just under 97% of which are singletons, and about 0.11% rests with the top ten. Specimen: naive CD8+ T cells sorted from blood. The receptors originated from a woman between 25 and 40 years old in good health.

With respect to this clone: The same CDR3 can be traced to other DNA sequences in this sample. V usage is TRBV27 and J usage is TRBJ2-7, with a tentative D call TRBD1 (5 bases). CDR1 MNHEY and CDR2 SMNVEV come from the germline V gene (reference sequence). The CDR3 covers 11 residues. The V end was cut by 6 bases, the J end by 4 bases, with 7 bases between. This chain's CDR3 is CASSQGYEQYF. CDR3 nucleotide sequence: TGTGCCAGCAGCCAGGGTTACGAGCAGTACTTC.

The chain is built from TRBV7-9 and TRBJ1-1; D gene ambiguous. CDR1 SEHNR and CDR2 FQNEAQ come from the germline V gene (reference sequence). V lost 5 bases and J 5 bases, leaving 15 bases between the germline ends. There are 14 residues in the CDR3. The CDR3 DNA reads as TGTGCCAGCAGCGCGATAGAGACGGGGACTGAAGCTTTCTTT. Translated: CASSAIETGTEAFF.

This chain connects TRBV4-2 to TRBJ1-2; 7 bases fit TRBD1. Germline CDR1 LGHNA, CDR2 YNFKEQ. The CDR3 runs 15 residues. V was pared by 0 bases and J by 2 bases, with 3 bases of the junction left unmatched. The CDR3 spells CASSQEGQENYGYTF. Written as DNA, the CDR3 is TGTGCCAGCAGCCAAGAAGGACAGGAAAACTATGGCTACACCTTC.

The chain carries TRBV19 and TRBJ2-3, with a weak D call TRBD1 (5 bases). Germline V lookup: CDR1 LNHDA, CDR2 SQIVND (reference sequence). Trimming left V 9 bases short and J 4 bases short, with 17 bases between. This CDR3 comprises 14 residues. The CDR3 spells CASRPTVEADTQYF. For the CDR3, the DNA is TGTGCCAGCCGCCCGACAGTGGAAGCAGATACGCAGTATTTT.

A single count supports this clone. The DNA of the CDR3 is TGTGCCAGTAGTATAGAGGCGAGCTCCTACAATGAGCAGTTCTTC. Encoded protein: CASSIEASSYNEQFF. The V gene is TRBV19, the J gene TRBJ2-1; D call uncertain. The CDR3 covers 15 residues. Germline loops: CDR1 LNHDA, CDR2 SQIVND (reference sequence). Between the trimmed V and J ends, which lost 0 bases and 0 bases, there was a span of 6 bases.

This clone came up once. The J gene is TRBJ1-1, the V gene TRBV5-1; D is undetermined. Germline V gives CDR1 SGHRS, CDR2 YFSETQ. Trimming pared 0 bases from V and 2 bases from J, leaving 8 bases between. There are 14 residues in the CDR3. CDR3 sequence: CASSLGVSNTEAFF. CDR3 bases: TGCGCCAGCAGCTTGGGGGTATCTAACACTGAAGCTTTCTTT.

This clone showed up just a few times. V and J are TRBV2 and TRBJ1-5; 8 bases are a match to TRBD1. Unmatched junction bases numbered 6, after V lost 3 bases and J lost 5 bases. CDR1 is SNHLY and CDR2 is FYNNEI in the germline V gene. The CDR3 runs 15 residues. As DNA, the CDR3 is TGTGCCAGCAGTGACGCGTCAGGGGGCTATCAGCCCCAGCATTTT. Its protein product is CASSDASGGYQPQHF.

The table lists this clone with a few counts. This specimen includes other DNA sequences encoding the same CDR3. V is TRBV5-4 and J is TRBJ2-1; maybe TRBD1 (5 bases). The germline V gene encodes CDR1 SGHNT and CDR2 YYREEE (reference sequence). CDR3 length: 11 residues. Trimming stripped 5 bases from V and 10 bases from J, with 10 bases between. CDR3 sequence reads: CASSSDSEQFF. CDR3 nucleotide sequence: TGTGCCAGCAGTTCCGACAGCGAGCAGTTCTTC.

This chain connects TRBV2 to TRBJ2-1, with 16 nucleotides matching TRBD2. The CDR3 extends over 19 amino acids. Germline CDR1 reads SNHLY; CDR2 reads FYNNEI. J lost 5 bases, V lost 5 bases, and 12 bases had no gene match. The DNA of the CDR3 is TGTGCCAGCAGTTATACCGGGACTAGCGGGAGGGCCGGGAACAATGAGCAGTTCTTC. Its translation is CASSYTGTSGRAGNNEQFF.

CDR3 loop: CASSSDRGNTEAFF. In nucleotides, the CDR3 is TGCGCCAGCAGTAGTGACAGGGGGAACACTGAAGCTTTCTTT. This rearrangement joins TRBV5-1 to TRBJ1-1; the match to TRBD1 covers 8 bases. There are 14 residues in the CDR3. Per germline, CDR1 SGHRS and CDR2 YFSETQ. Germline trimming cut 5 bases from V and 1 base from J; bases unmatched to any gene: 4. Filled out from reference TRBV5-1 and TRBJ1-1, the complete variable domain reads KAGVTQTPRYLIKTRGQQVTLSCSPISGHRSVSWYQQTPGQGLQFLFEYFSETQRNKGNFPGRFSGRQFSNSRSEMNVSTLELGDSALYLCASSSDRGNTEAFFGQGTRLTVV.

As for this clone: The junction does not match germline at one end; this may be a read error. This chain uses TRBV10-1 with TRBJ1-1; TRBD1 might be the D (5 bases). The CDR3 sequence is 16 residues long. In germline, CDR1 is WNHNN, CDR2 SYGVQD (reference sequence). The CDR3 DNA reads as TGCGCCAGCAGTGAGTTAAGGGGTGACTTGAACGCTGAAGCTTTCTTT. It yields the protein CASSELRGDLNAEAFF.

In this sample, this clone turned up once. The chain's CDR3 is CASSVGLAQYNEQFF. The CDR3 DNA sequence: TGTGCCAGCAGCGTAGGACTAGCGCAGTACAATGAGCAGTTCTTC. The chain is built from TRBV9 and TRBJ2-1; 8 bases match TRBD2. Germline CDR1 SGDLS, CDR2 YYNGEE. Trimming took 0 bases from V and 4 from J; bases not matched to a gene: 3. This CDR3 is 15 amino acids long.

The table lists this clone with a few counts. Other nucleotide sequences from this sample produce the same CDR3. CDR3 nucleotide sequence: TGTGCCAGCAGCTTAGTTTCCGGGGAGCTGTTTTTT. Amino acids: CASSLVSGELFF. The chain is built from TRBV7-6 and TRBJ2-2; D remains unclear. This CDR3 is built from 12 residues. Looked up from germline, CDR1 is SGHVS and CDR2 is FNYEAQ. The germline V and J ends were trimmed by 1 base and 6 bases, with 3 bases remaining between them.

The J gene is TRBJ2-4, the V gene TRBV7-9; the D gene is possibly TRBD2 (5 bases). Germline V lookup: CDR1 SEHNR, CDR2 FQNEAQ (reference sequence). The CDR3 length is 13 residues. The V and J ends lost 7 bases and 4 bases respectively, with 11 bases between them. The DNA of the CDR3 is TGTGCCAGCATTGACGGGATAAAAAACATTCAGTACTTC. This encodes CASIDGIKNIQYF. Drawing the rest from reference TRBV7-9 and TRBJ2-4, the complete variable domain is DTGVSQNPRHKITKRGQNVTFRCDPISEHNRLYWYRQTLGQGPEFLTYFQNEAQLEKSRLLSDRFSAERPKGSFSTLEIQRTEQGDSAMYLCASIDGIKNIQYFGAGTRLSVL.

This chain joins TRBV9 and TRBJ1-5, with D possibly being TRBD1 (6 bases). From germline, CDR1 is SGDLS and CDR2 YYNGEE. The ends were cut back, 6 bases at V and 1 base at J, with 14 bases in the middle. The CDR3 contains 15 residues. CDR3 in DNA: TGTGCCAGCAATGCTCAGGGGTACAGCAATCAGCCCCAGCATTTT. Encoded protein: CASNAQGYSNQPQHF.

V is TRBV27 and J is TRBJ2-7; 11 bases align to TRBD2. The V and J ends lost 6 bases and 5 bases, in that order; junction bases with no gene match: 12. The CDR3 length is 16 residues. Germline V CDR1 and CDR2: MNHEY, SMNVEV (reference sequence). Written as DNA, the CDR3 is TGTGCCAGCAGCTTCCTCCCTAGCGGGAGGACCAACGAGCAGTACTTC. This encodes CASSFLPSGRTNEQYF.

This chain links TRBV6-6 with TRBJ2-3; D is undetermined. Trimming took off 5 bases at V and 0 bases at J, with 9 bases between the two ends. This CDR3 is built from 14 residues. Germline CDR1 and CDR2: MNHNY and SVGAGI (reference sequence). CDR3 bases: TGTGCCAGCAGTGATCTAGATAGCACAGATACGCAGTATTTT. This translates into CASSDLDSTDTQYF.

The chain combines TRBV4-2 with TRBJ1-2; D gene uncertain. CDR1 is LGHNA and CDR2 is YNFKEQ in the germline V gene. The CDR3 is made up of 17 amino acids. The ends were cut back, 0 bases at V and 4 bases at J, with 18 bases in the middle. The CDR3 region is CASSQDFGPQAAYGYTF. The CDR3 DNA reads TGTGCCAGCAGCCAAGATTTCGGTCCCCAGGCGGCCTATGGCTACACCTTC.